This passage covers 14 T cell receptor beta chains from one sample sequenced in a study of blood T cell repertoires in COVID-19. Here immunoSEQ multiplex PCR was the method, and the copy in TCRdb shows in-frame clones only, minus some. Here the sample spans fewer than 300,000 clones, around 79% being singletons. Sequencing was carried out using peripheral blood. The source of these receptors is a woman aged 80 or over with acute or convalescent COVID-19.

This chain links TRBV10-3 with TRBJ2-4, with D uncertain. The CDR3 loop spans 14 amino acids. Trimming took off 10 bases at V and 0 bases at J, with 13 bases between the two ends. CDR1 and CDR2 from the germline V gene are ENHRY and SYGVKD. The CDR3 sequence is CATPLSLAKNIQYF. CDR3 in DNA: TGTGCCACCCCCTTGTCGTTAGCCAAAAACATTCAGTACTTC.

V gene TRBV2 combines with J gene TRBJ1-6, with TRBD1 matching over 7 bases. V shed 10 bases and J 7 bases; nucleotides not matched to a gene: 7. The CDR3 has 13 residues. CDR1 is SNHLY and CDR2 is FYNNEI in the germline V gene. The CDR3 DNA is TGTGCCAAACGACAGGGCGGGAATTCACCCCTCCACTTT. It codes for CAKRQGGNSPLHF.

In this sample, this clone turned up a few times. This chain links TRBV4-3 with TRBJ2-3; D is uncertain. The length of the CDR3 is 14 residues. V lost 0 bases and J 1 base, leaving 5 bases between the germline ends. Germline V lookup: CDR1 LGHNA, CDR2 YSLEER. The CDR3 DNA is TGCGCCAGCAGCCAAGATTCGGGCACAGATACGCAGTATTTT. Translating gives CASSQDSGTDTQYF.

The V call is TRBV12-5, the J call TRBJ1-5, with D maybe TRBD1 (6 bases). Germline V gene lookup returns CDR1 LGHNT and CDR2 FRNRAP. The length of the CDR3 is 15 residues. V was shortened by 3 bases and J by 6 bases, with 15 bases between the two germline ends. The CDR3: CASGLEQGPGQPQHF. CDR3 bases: TGTGCTAGTGGTTTAGAACAGGGCCCAGGTCAGCCCCAGCATTTT.

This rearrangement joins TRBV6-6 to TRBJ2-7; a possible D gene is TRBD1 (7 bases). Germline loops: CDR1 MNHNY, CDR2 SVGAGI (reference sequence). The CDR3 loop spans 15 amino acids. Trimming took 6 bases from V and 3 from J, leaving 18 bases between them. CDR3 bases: TGTGCCAGCAGCGCCGACAGGGACTTCAACTACGAGCAGTACTTC. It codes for CASSADRDFNYEQYF.

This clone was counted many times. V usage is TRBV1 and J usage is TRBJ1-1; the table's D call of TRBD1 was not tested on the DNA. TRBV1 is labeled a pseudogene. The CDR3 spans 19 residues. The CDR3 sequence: CTSSQPLAGGELMNTEAFF. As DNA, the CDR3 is TGCACCAGCAGCCAACCCCTCGCAGGGGGAGAACTAATGAACACTGAAGCTTTCTTT.

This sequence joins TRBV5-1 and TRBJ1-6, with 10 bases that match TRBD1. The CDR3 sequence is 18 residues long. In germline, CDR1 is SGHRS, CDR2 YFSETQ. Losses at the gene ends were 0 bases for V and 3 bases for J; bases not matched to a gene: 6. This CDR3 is CASSLVGGTGVYNSPLHF. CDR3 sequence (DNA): TGCGCCAGCAGCTTGGTAGGTGGGACAGGGGTCTATAATTCACCCCTCCACTTT.

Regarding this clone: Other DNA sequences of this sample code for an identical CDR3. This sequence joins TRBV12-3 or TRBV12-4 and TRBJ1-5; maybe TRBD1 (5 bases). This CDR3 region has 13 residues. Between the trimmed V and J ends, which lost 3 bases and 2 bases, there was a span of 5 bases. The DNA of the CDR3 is TGTGCCAGCAGTTTCAGGGGCAATCAGCCCCAGCATTTT. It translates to CASSFRGNQPQHF.

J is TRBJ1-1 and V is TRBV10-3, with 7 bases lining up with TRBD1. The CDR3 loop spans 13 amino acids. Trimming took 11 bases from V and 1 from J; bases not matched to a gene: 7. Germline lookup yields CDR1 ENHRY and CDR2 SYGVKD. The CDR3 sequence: CAYGQAPNTEAFF. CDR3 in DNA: TGTGCCTACGGACAGGCGCCGAACACTGAAGCTTTCTTT.

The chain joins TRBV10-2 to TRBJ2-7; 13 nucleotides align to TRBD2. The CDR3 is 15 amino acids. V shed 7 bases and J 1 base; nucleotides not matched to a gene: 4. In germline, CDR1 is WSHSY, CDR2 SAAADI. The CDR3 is CASKRTSGGSYEQYF. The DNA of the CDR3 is TGCGCCAGCAAACGGACTAGCGGGGGTTCCTACGAGCAGTACTTC.

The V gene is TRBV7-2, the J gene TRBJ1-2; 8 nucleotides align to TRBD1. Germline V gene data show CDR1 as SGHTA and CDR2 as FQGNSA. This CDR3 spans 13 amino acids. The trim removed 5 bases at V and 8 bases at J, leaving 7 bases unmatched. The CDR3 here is CASSNRTGYGYTF. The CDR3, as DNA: TGTGCCAGCAGCAACCGGACAGGGTACGGCTACACCTTC. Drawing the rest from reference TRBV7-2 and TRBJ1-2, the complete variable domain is GAGVSQSPSNKVTEKGKDVELRCDPISGHTALYWYRQSLGQGLEFLIYFQGNSAPDKSGLPSDRFSAERTGGSVSTLTIQRTQQEDSAVYLCASSNRTGYGYTFGSGTRLTVV.

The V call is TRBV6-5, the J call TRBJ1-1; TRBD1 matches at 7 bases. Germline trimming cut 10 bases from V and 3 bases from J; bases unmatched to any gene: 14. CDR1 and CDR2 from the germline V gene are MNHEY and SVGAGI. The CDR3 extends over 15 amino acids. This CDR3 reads CAILPPGQPDTEAFF. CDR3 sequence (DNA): TGTGCCATCCTCCCGCCGGGACAGCCAGACACTGAAGCTTTCTTT.

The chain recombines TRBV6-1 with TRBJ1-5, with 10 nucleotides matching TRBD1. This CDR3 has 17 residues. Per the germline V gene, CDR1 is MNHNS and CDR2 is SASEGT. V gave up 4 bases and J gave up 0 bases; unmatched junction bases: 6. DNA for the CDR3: TGTGCCAGCAGTGGACAGACAGGGGGCTATAGCAATCAGCCCCAGCATTTT. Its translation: CASSGQTGGYSNQPQHF.

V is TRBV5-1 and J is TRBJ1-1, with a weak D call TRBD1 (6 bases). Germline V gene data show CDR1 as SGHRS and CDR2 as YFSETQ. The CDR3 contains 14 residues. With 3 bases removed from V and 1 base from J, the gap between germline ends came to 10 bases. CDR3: CASSSGTKNTEAFF. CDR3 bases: TGCGCCAGCAGCTCAGGGACAAAGAACACTGAAGCTTTCTTT.